The rows below give T cell receptor beta chains drawn from one sample of a study of lymphopenia after photon versus proton radiotherapy. Profiled with immunoSEQ multiplex PCR; TCRdb holds only in-frame clones, not every one. The profile covers approximately 160,000 clones, with roughly nine tenths appearing a single time and approximately 4.6% taken by the ten largest. Sequences were derived from peripheral blood, sampled from a patient treated with photon-based radiotherapy. These receptors were obtained from a man between 50 and 59 years old with gastric cancer. Each CDR3 is given with its conserved first and last residue.

J | V | length | CDR3
TRBJ2-5 | TRBV5-1 | 15 | CASSQGFKTLETQYF
TRBJ2-1 | TRBV6-4 | 15 | CASSSLAGGGNEQFF
. | TRBV10-3 | 13 | CAIGATGAYEQYF
TRBJ1-2 | TRBV28 | 12 | CASSWVQGGYTF
TRBJ2-7 | TRBV11-2 | 15 | CASSLLRDHAYEQYF
TRBJ1-5 | TRBV21-1 | 15 | CASSKETGSVGTQHF
TRBJ2-7 | TRBV21-1 | 14 | CATGTGPTAYEQYF
TRBJ1-1 | TRBV30 | 12 | CAWTDSGAEAFF
TRBJ2-1 | TRBV18 | 16 | CASSIIGGNSYNEQFF
TRBJ1-5 | TRBV30 | 15 | CAWSVLGGPGQPQHF
TRBJ2-3 | TRBV4-3 | 18 | CASSQGTGGMSSTDTQYF
TRBJ2-7 | TRBV4-1 | 11 | CASSQFNEQYF
TRBJ2-1 | TRBV7-9 | 19 | CASSLALGLAGPSYNEQFF
TRBJ1-2 | TRBV4-1 | 15 | CASSHPEGQVYGYTF
TRBJ2-7 | TRBV4-1 | 14 | CASSQIPARYEQYF
TRBJ2-2 | TRBV19 | 17 | CASSTPPTGSSTGELFF
TRBJ2-7 | TRBV7-9 | 14 | CAASDSGSYDEQYF